Listed here are 26 T cell receptor beta chains from one sample, sequenced in a study of blood T cell repertoires in COVID-19. Assay used: immunoSEQ multiplex PCR; TCRdb lists only in-frame clones, some missing. The sample has about 190,000 clones; around 80% are singletons. Input material: peripheral blood. These receptors were obtained from a woman between 50 and 59 years old with acute or convalescent COVID-19.

The chain links TRBV27 to TRBJ2-3; maybe TRBD1 (5 bases). V lost 3 bases and J lost 4, with 17 bases in between. Germline loops: CDR1 MNHEY, CDR2 SMNVEV (reference sequence). This CDR3 has 16 residues. This CDR3 is CASSFFGANKADTQYF. The CDR3 DNA sequence: TGTGCCAGCAGTTTTTTTGGGGCGAATAAGGCAGATACGCAGTATTTT.

This chain links TRBV18 with TRBJ1-1, with TRBD1 matching over 11 bases. The length of the CDR3 is 17 residues. Germline V gene lookup returns CDR1 KGHSH and CDR2 LQKENI. With V trimmed by 1 base and J by 0 bases, 4 bases remained unmatched. In DNA, the CDR3 is TGTGCCAGCTCACCACAGGGACAGGGGGTGGTGAACACTGAAGCTTTCTTT. Encoded protein: CASSPQGQGVVNTEAFF.

This sequence joins TRBV21-1 and TRBJ1-2. TRBV21-1 is tagged as a pseudogene. The CDR3 extends over 13 amino acids. The CDR3 loop is CASSAGKDYGYTF. CDR3 nucleotide sequence: TGTGCCAGCAGCGCGGGGAAGGACTATGGCTACACCTTC.

The table lists this clone with a few counts. The V and J genes are TRBV6-5 and TRBJ1-1, with 7 bases matching TRBD1. The CDR3 is made up of 11 amino acids. The V gene end was trimmed by 6 bases and the J gene end by 10 bases; junction bases not matched to a gene: 5. Germline CDR1 is MNHEY and CDR2 is SVGAGI. Here the CDR3 reads CASSSPGGAFF. Written as DNA, the CDR3 is TGTGCCAGCAGCAGTCCAGGGGGAGCTTTCTTT.

The V call is TRBV7-2, the J call TRBJ2-1; 8 bases fit TRBD1. Trimming cost V 0 bases and J 3 bases; bases outside gene matches: 4. Germline values: CDR1 SGHTA, CDR2 FQGNSA. The CDR3 extends over 16 amino acids. CDR3 nucleotides: TGTGCCAGCAGCTTAGCAGACAGGGGCGGCTACAATGAGCAGTTCTTC. Its translation is CASSLADRGGYNEQFF.

This chain links TRBV10-3 with TRBJ2-1, with 10 bases aligning to TRBD2. The CDR3 runs 15 residues. Germline CDR1 is ENHRY and CDR2 is SYGVKD. Unmatched junction bases numbered 4, after V lost 4 bases and J lost 4 bases. CDR3 protein: CAISASGGDYNEQFF. The CDR3 DNA reads as TGTGCCATCAGTGCTAGCGGGGGTGATTACAATGAGCAGTTCTTC.

The chain links TRBV28 to TRBJ1-2; a weak D match, TRBD1 (5 bases). This CDR3 comprises 13 residues. The germline V gene has CDR1 MDHEN and CDR2 SYDVKM. Trimming cost V 6 bases and J 2 bases, with 10 bases left between them. The CDR3 bases are TGTGCCAGCAGGTCCGACAGAAACTATGGCTACACCTTC. Protein product: CASRSDRNYGYTF.

As concerns this clone: One junction end disagrees with the germline gene, perhaps due to a read error. The chain combines TRBV19 with TRBJ1-4; 8 nucleotides match TRBD1. The germline V gene encodes CDR1 LNHDA and CDR2 SQIVND (reference sequence). The CDR3 is made up of 14 amino acids. CDR3 amino acids: CASSLDRGNEKLFF. The CDR3 nucleotides read TGTGCCAGTAGTCTAGACAGGGGTAATGAAAAACTGTTTTTT. Variable domain in full (rest from reference TRBV19 and TRBJ1-4): DGGITQSPKYLFRKEGQNVTLSCEQNLNHDAMYWYRQDPGQGLRLIYYSQIVNDFQKGDIAEGYSVSREKKESFPLTVTSAQKNPTAFYLCASSLDRGNEKLFFGSGTQLSVL.

This clone was counted only a few times. The CDR3 protein is CASSLGDTHQETQYF. The CDR3 DNA sequence: TGTGCCAGCAGCTTAGGGGACACCCACCAAGAGACCCAGTACTTC. The chain uses TRBV11-3 and TRBJ2-5; tentatively, D is TRBD1 (6 bases). Trimming removed 1 base from V and 0 bases from J, with 9 bases in between. Per germline, CDR1 SGHNT and CDR2 YENEEA. The CDR3 sequence is 15 residues long.

This chain connects TRBV7-9 to TRBJ2-3, with TRBD2 matching 11 bases. The CDR3 contains 16 residues. CDR1 and CDR2 from the germline V gene are SEHNR and FQNEAQ (reference sequence). J gave up 2 bases and V 0 bases, and 1 base lay outside the gene matches. The CDR3 DNA reads as TGTGCCAGCAGCTTAGCGACTAGCGGGGTCACAGATACGCAGTATTTT. It codes for CASSLATSGVTDTQYF.

The chain links TRBV2 to TRBJ1-3; 8 positions match TRBD1. The CDR3 has 19 residues. Germline CDR1 is SNHLY and CDR2 is FYNNEI. Germline trimming cut 8 bases from V and 1 base from J; bases unmatched to any gene: 19. CDR3 in amino acids: CASGAGTGDNDPSGNTIYF. The CDR3, as DNA: TGTGCCAGCGGGGCCGGGACAGGAGATAACGACCCTTCTGGAAACACCATATATTTT.

The rearrangement uses TRBV7-2 and TRBJ2-7; TRBD1 agrees at 11 bases. With 5 bases clipped from V and 1 base from J, the junction kept 10 bases outside the gene matches. Germline CDR1 SGHTA, CDR2 FQGNSA. This CDR3 has 17 residues. The DNA of the CDR3 is TGTGCCAGCAGCCGTGGACAGGGGGCAAGGGTTTCCTACGAGCAGTACTTC. This encodes CASSRGQGARVSYEQYF.

The chain links TRBV3-1 (or the pseudogene TRBV3-2) to TRBJ1-5; the match to TRBD1 covers 7 bases. Germline V lookup: CDR1 LGHDT, CDR2 YNNKEL (reference sequence). The CDR3 is made up of 14 amino acids. With 2 bases clipped from V and 5 bases from J, the junction kept 3 bases outside the gene matches. CDR3 loop: CASSQRQGDQPQHF. CDR3 sequence (DNA): TGTGCCAGCAGCCAAAGACAGGGAGATCAGCCCCAGCATTTT.

This clone was observed a handful of times. J is TRBJ2-2 and V is TRBV30; possibly TRBD2 for D (6 bases). In germline, CDR1 is GTSNPN, CDR2 SVGIG (reference sequence). V was shortened by 2 bases and J by 6 bases, with 13 bases between the two germline ends. The CDR3 is 14 amino acids. The CDR3 protein is CAWSLTRIPGELFF. The CDR3 coding sequence is TGTGCCTGGAGTCTGACTAGGATCCCCGGGGAGCTGTTTTTT.

This clone came up once. The chain uses TRBV5-1 and TRBJ2-2; D remains unclear. Trimming pared 6 bases from V and 2 bases from J, leaving 14 bases between. The CDR3 has 15 residues. Germline CDR1 and CDR2: SGHRS and YFSETQ. The CDR3 DNA reads TGCGCCAGCAAAGTCTCGTCAGTCAACACCGGGGAGCTGTTTTTT. Translated: CASKVSSVNTGELFF.

The chain links TRBV9 to TRBJ2-2; perhaps TRBD1 as D (6 bases). This CDR3 is 15 amino acids long. Deletions cut 4 bases from V and 6 bases from J, with 16 bases between. The germline gives CDR1 SGDLS, CDR2 YYNGEE. The CDR3 region is CASSKGGGYAGELFF. The CDR3 DNA sequence: TGTGCCAGCAGCAAAGGTGGGGGCTACGCCGGGGAGCTGTTTTTT.

The rearrangement joins TRBV21-1 to TRBJ2-7; TRBD1, the table's D call, lacks a check against the DNA. TRBV21-1 is a recognized pseudogene. CDR3 size: 17 residues. For the CDR3, the DNA is TGTGCCAGCAGCAAAGTGGAGAGGGGGTTCGGCTCCTACGAGCAGTACTTC. It yields the protein CASSKVERGFGSYEQYF.

This clone came up once. The chain links TRBV15 to TRBJ1-1; D is ambiguous. The CDR3 sequence is 17 residues long. Germline V gene lookup returns CDR1 LNHNV and CDR2 YYDKDF (reference sequence). Between the trimmed V and J ends, which lost 0 bases and 1 base, there was a span of 15 bases. As DNA, the CDR3 is TGTGCCACCAGCAGAGATCGTGGAGTATATGAGAACACTGAAGCTTTCTTT. It translates to CATSRDRGVYENTEAFF. The full variable domain, with the rest looked up from reference TRBV15 and TRBJ1-1, is DAMVIQNPRYQVTQFGKPVTLSCSQTLNHNVMYWYQQKSSQAPKLLFHYYDKDFNNEADTPDNFQSRRPNTSFCFLDIRSPGLGDTAMYLCATSRDRGVYENTEAFFGQGTRLTVV.

This clone was detected once. The chain employs TRBV15 and TRBJ1-5; D is uncertain. Deletions cut 1 base from V and 0 bases from J, with 13 bases between. Germline CDR1 and CDR2: LNHNV and YYDKDF (reference sequence). The CDR3 length is 17 residues. This CDR3 reads CATSRVESRNSNQPQHF. The CDR3 DNA reads as TGTGCCACCAGCAGAGTGGAGTCGCGGAATAGCAATCAGCCCCAGCATTTT.

The chain recombines TRBV24-1 with TRBJ2-3; perhaps TRBD1 as D (6 bases). CDR1 and CDR2 from the germline V gene are KGHDR and SFDVKD. This CDR3 has 15 residues. With 2 bases removed from V and 9 bases from J, the gap between germline ends came to 17 bases. Written as DNA, the CDR3 is TGTGCCACCAGTGATTCGGGGACACGGAGGCTCACGCAGTATTTT. Translated: CATSDSGTRRLTQYF.

In the case of this clone: The sample carries other DNA sequences with the same CDR3. The rearrangement links TRBV12-3 or TRBV12-4 to TRBJ1-3; D is unresolved. V lost 2 bases to trimming and J lost 1 base, with 3 bases between them. This CDR3 region has 13 residues. CDR3 region: CASSLRSGNTIYF. CDR3 nucleotides: TGTGCCAGCAGTTTACGTTCTGGAAACACCATATATTTT.

V usage is TRBV28 and J usage is TRBJ1-1; D is unclear. Trimming shortened V by 7 bases and J by 12 bases, and 18 bases separated the two germline ends. The germline V gene encodes CDR1 MDHEN and CDR2 SYDVKM. This CDR3 has 12 amino acids. CDR3 DNA sequence: TGTGCCAGCATCCCTGGCCCGGGTAGGACTTTCTTT. It specifies CASIPGPGRTFF.

This clone appeared a single time. This chain connects TRBV3-1 (or the pseudogene TRBV3-2) to TRBJ2-1; TRBD2 matches 7 bases. The CDR3 totals 16 residues. CDR1 LGHDT and CDR2 YNNKEL come from the germline V gene (reference sequence). The V segment lost 4 bases and the J segment 6 bases; nucleotides outside the gene matches: 12. The CDR3 sequence is CASSPRLASFLNEQFF. The DNA of the CDR3 is TGTGCCAGCAGCCCTAGACTAGCTTCATTCCTCAATGAGCAGTTCTTC.

J is TRBJ1-4 and V is TRBV7-8; possibly TRBD1 for D (5 bases). V lost 3 bases and J 7 bases, leaving 12 bases between the germline ends. Looked up from germline, CDR1 is SGHVS and CDR2 is FQNEAQ. The CDR3 is 14 residues long. CDR3 sequence reads: CASSLEQAREKLFF. The CDR3, as DNA: TGTGCCAGCAGCTTGGAACAGGCACGTGAAAAACTGTTTTTT.

The J gene is TRBJ1-1, the V gene TRBV19, with a weak D call TRBD1 (5 bases). Trimming took 2 bases from V and 1 from J, leaving 5 bases between them. The CDR3 contains 13 residues. Germline lookup yields CDR1 LNHDA and CDR2 SQIVND (reference sequence). The CDR3 spells CASSIQGNTEAFF. The CDR3 region has the DNA TGTGCCAGTAGTATACAGGGGAACACTGAAGCTTTCTTT.

This chain connects TRBV25-1 to TRBJ2-6, with 7 bases lining up with TRBD1. The J segment lost 3 bases and the V segment lost 9 bases, leaving 8 bases of the junction unmatched. The V gene's germline CDR1 is MGHDK and CDR2 SYGVNS. The CDR3 consists of 15 residues. CDR3 DNA: TGTGCCAGTCGACAGGGAAAAAGTGGGGCCAACGTCCTGACTTTC. Translation: CASRQGKSGANVLTF.